The 32 T cell receptor beta chains in this list originate from one sample, sequenced in a study of human T cells and chemical hapten exposure. TCRdb used MiXCR to reprocess the RACE reads, holding one entry per CDR3 protein. The table lists about 41,000 distinct CDR3 sequences, less than 4% of them singletons, with roughly 6.6% in the top ten. As for time point: patch test 2, 6 weeks after DPC sensitization. Specified treatment: therapeutic diphenylcyclopropenone sensitization with weekly scalp DPC. The sequenced sample was whole blood, obtained in connection with sensitization to the hapten diphenylcyclopropenone (DPC). Receptors originate from a man aged 40-49 years with alopecia areata. Some clones in this sample may be carry-over from other donors' samples.

This clonotype turned up a few times. The chain is built from TRBV6-2 or TRBV6-3 and TRBJ1-1, with TRBD1 as a possible D gene (6 bases). Germline V lookup: CDR1 MNHEY, CDR2 SVGEGT. The V gene lost 3 bases and the J gene lost 3 bases, with 8 bases spanning the gap. This CDR3 has 13 residues. For the CDR3, the DNA is TGTGCCAGCAGTTATCAGGGGCACACTGAAGCTTTCTTT. This encodes CASSYQGHTEAFF.

This clonotype was seen many times. The chain combines TRBV28 with TRBJ1-1, with D tentatively TRBD1 (6 bases). This CDR3 comprises 14 residues. CDR1 is MDHEN, CDR2 SYDVKM, per germline. The V and J ends lost 6 bases and 2 bases respectively, with 13 bases between them. CDR3 nucleotides: TGTGCCAGCAGCAGGGGAGCCCCAAACACTGAAGCTTTCTTT. Protein: CASSRGAPNTEAFF.

This clonotype was seen at least ten times. The V gene is TRBV27, the J gene TRBJ2-1; 7 nucleotides align to TRBD2. The CDR3 has 13 residues. V was pared by 1 base and J by 8 bases, with 2 bases of the junction left unmatched. From germline, CDR1 is MNHEY and CDR2 SMNVEV (reference sequence). Here the CDR3 DNA reads TGTGCCAGCAGTTTATGGGAGGGCTATGAGCAGTTCTTC. It specifies CASSLWEGYEQFF.

This clonotype was counted ten times or more. The chain joins TRBV12-3 or TRBV12-4 to TRBJ2-7; D remains unclear. Trimming shortened V by 0 bases and J by 3 bases, and 9 bases separated the two germline ends. CDR3 length equals 14 residues. CDR3: CASSLASQNYEQYF. The CDR3 bases are TGTGCCAGCAGTTTAGCGTCACAGAACTACGAGCAGTACTTC.

This clonotype was seen ten or more times. The chain uses TRBV6-6 and TRBJ1-6, with 8 bases matching TRBD1. After removal of 7 bases from V and 6 bases from J, the junction contained 2 bases not matched to a gene. Looked up from germline, CDR1 is MNHNY and CDR2 is SVGAGI (reference sequence). This CDR3 has 13 amino acids. The CDR3 is CASKDRANSPLHF. DNA for the CDR3: TGTGCCAGCAAGGACAGGGCTAATTCACCCCTCCACTTT.

This clonotype was seen repeatedly, ten times or more. The V call is TRBV12-3 or TRBV12-4, the J call TRBJ1-1; D possibly corresponds to TRBD1 (5 bases). The CDR3 contains 15 residues. Trimming took off 2 bases at V and 5 bases at J, with 15 bases between the two ends. The CDR3: CASSLSYRGRTEAFF. CDR3 nucleotides: TGTGCCAGCAGTTTAAGTTATCGGGGGAGGACTGAAGCTTTCTTT.

At least ten counts were recorded for this clonotype. The chain uses TRBV6-5 and TRBJ1-1; 9 bases map to TRBD1. Germline V gives CDR1 MNHEY, CDR2 SVGAGI. CDR3 length equals 14 residues. V lost 4 bases to trimming and J lost 3 bases; unmatched junction nucleotides: 3. This chain's CDR3 is CASSWDREDTEAFF. Written as DNA, the CDR3 is TGTGCCAGCAGTTGGGACAGGGAGGACACTGAAGCTTTCTTT.

In its sample, this clonotype was seen many times. The rearrangement uses TRBV2 and TRBJ2-1; 7 positions agree with TRBD2. The ends lost 1 base at V and 8 bases at J; junction bases unmatched: 5. The germline V gene has CDR1 SNHLY and CDR2 FYNNEI. CDR3 size: 14 residues. As DNA, the CDR3 is TGTGCCAGCAGTGAAGGTGGGAGCGGGGATGAGCAGTTCTTC. It is translated as CASSEGGSGDEQFF.

This clonotype was seen at least ten times. The J gene is TRBJ2-1, the V gene TRBV29-1; D ambiguous. The germline CDR1 and CDR2 sequences are SQVTM and ANQGSEA. Trimming took 4 bases from V and 8 from J, leaving 12 bases between them. The CDR3 is 12 amino acids. The CDR3 is CSVVIVLDEQFF. The DNA for the CDR3 is TGCAGCGTTGTTATCGTCCTTGATGAGCAGTTCTTC.

This clonotype was picked up many times. The chain uses TRBV24-1 and TRBJ1-5; tentative D call: TRBD1 (6 bases). The CDR3 length is 14 residues. Germline values: CDR1 KGHDR, CDR2 SFDVKD. V was pared by 2 bases and J by 4 bases, with 8 bases between. CDR3 DNA sequence: TGTGCCACCAGTGATTGGACAGATAATCAGCCCCAGCATTTT. Translation: CATSDWTDNQPQHF.

The sample holds many counts of this clonotype. The chain employs TRBV19 and TRBJ2-5; possibly TRBD1 or TRBD2 for D (5 bases each). CDR1 and CDR2 (germline): LNHDA, SQIVND (reference sequence). V was shortened by 2 bases and J by 1 base, with 14 bases between the two germline ends. The CDR3 contains 16 residues. The CDR3 loop is CASSISQGPPQETQYF. CDR3 nucleotides: TGTGCCAGTAGTATATCCCAGGGACCACCCCAAGAGACCCAGTACTTC. Using reference TRBV19 and TRBJ2-5 for the parts outside the CDR3, the full variable domain is DGGITQSPKYLFRKEGQNVTLSCEQNLNHDAMYWYRQDPGQGLRLIYYSQIVNDFQKGDIAEGYSVSREKKESFPLTVTSAQKNPTAFYLCASSISQGPPQETQYFGPGTRLLVL.

The chain carries TRBV20-1 and TRBJ2-1, with TRBD2 identical over 11 bases. V gave up 6 bases and J gave up 8 bases; unmatched junction bases: 18. Germline V gene sequence: CDR1 DFQATT, CDR2 SNEGSKA (reference sequence). The CDR3 is 17 amino acids. The DNA of the CDR3 is TGCAGTGCCGTCGGGACTAGCGGACATATCGTACGGGATGAGCAGTTCTTC. This translates into CSAVGTSGHIVRDEQFF.

V is TRBV6-6 and J is TRBJ1-5; tentative D call: TRBD1 (5 bases). V lost 2 bases and J 3 bases, leaving 11 bases between the germline ends. The CDR3 extends over 15 amino acids. Germline CDR1 is MNHNY and CDR2 is SVGAGI (reference sequence). In nucleotides, the CDR3 is TGTGCCAGCAGTTACGCAGGGAAAGTCAATCAGCCCCAGCATTTT. Protein sequence: CASSYAGKVNQPQHF.

The sample holds many counts of this clonotype. The chain has TRBV9 and TRBJ2-1, with TRBD2 identical over 9 bases. Per germline, CDR1 SGDLS and CDR2 YYNGEE. The CDR3 spans 15 residues. V shed 1 base and J 6 bases; nucleotides not matched to a gene: 5. The DNA of the CDR3 is TGTGCCAGCAGCGTACTAGCGGGAACTCGCAATGAGCAGTTCTTC. This translates into CASSVLAGTRNEQFF. The variable domain in full, completed from reference TRBV9 and TRBJ2-1, reads DSGVTQTPKHLITATGQRVTLRCSPRSGDLSVYWYQQSLDQGLQFLIQYYNGEERAKGNILERFSAQQFPDLHSELNLSSLELGDSALYFCASSVLAGTRNEQFFGPGTRLTVL.

This clonotype appeared many times. This rearrangement joins TRBV27 to TRBJ2-1; D not certain. The CDR3 has 16 amino acids. Trimming cost V 5 bases and J 2 bases, with 16 bases left between them. Germline CDR1 MNHEY, CDR2 SMNVEV (reference sequence). The CDR3 region is CASSPSVWRPYNEQFF. The CDR3 coding sequence is TGTGCCAGCAGTCCATCTGTATGGCGTCCCTACAATGAGCAGTTCTTC.

This clonotype has at least ten counts. The chain combines TRBV15 with TRBJ2-5, with 9 bases identical to TRBD2. This CDR3 region has 17 residues. Losses at the gene ends were 3 bases for V and 4 bases for J; bases not matched to a gene: 12. CDR1 is LNHNV, CDR2 YYDKDF, per germline (reference sequence). The CDR3 nucleotides are TGTGCCACCAGCAGGAGTACCGGGACTAGCCGGCGAGAGACCCAGTACTTC. Translation: CATSRSTGTSRRETQYF.

This clonotype was picked up many times. The chain couples TRBV27 to TRBJ1-5, with 7 positions matching TRBD1. The CDR3 covers 15 residues. CDR1 and CDR2 (germline): MNHEY, SMNVEV (reference sequence). With V trimmed by 5 bases and J by 2 bases, 6 bases remained unmatched. CDR3: CASSQGVVGNQPQHF. The CDR3 DNA reads as TGTGCCAGCAGTCAGGGGGTTGTGGGCAATCAGCCCCAGCATTTT.

In this sample, this clonotype turned up many times. The rearrangement uses TRBV9 and TRBJ2-7, with TRBD2 matching over 12 bases. After removal of 0 bases from V and 2 bases from J, the junction contained 0 bases not matched to a gene. The length of the CDR3 is 15 residues. Germline CDR1 SGDLS, CDR2 YYNGEE. This chain's CDR3 is CASSVGLAGAYEQYF. The DNA for the CDR3 is TGTGCCAGCAGCGTAGGACTAGCGGGGGCCTACGAGCAGTACTTC.

In nucleotides, the CDR3 is TGTGCCAGCAGCTTAGGTCCAAGCGCAGATACGCAGTATTTT. Translation gives CASSLGPSADTQYF. The rearrangement joins TRBV7-2 to TRBJ2-3; no firm D call. The CDR3 length is 14 residues. In germline, CDR1 is SGHTA, CDR2 FQGNSA. V was clipped by 1 base and J by 4 bases, with 9 bases between them.

To note about this clonotype: At one boundary the junction diverges from the germline segment, which might be a read error. The DNA for the CDR3 is TGCAGTGCTAGAGACTCCGTCACAGGGGTTAAGGGTGAAGCTTACTTT. It translates to CSARDSVTGVKGEAYF. V is TRBV20-1 and J is TRBJ1-1, with TRBD1 matching 7 bases. The CDR3 consists of 16 residues. Germline CDR1 reads DFQATT; CDR2 reads SNEGSKA (reference sequence).

Ten or more counts support this clonotype. The V gene is TRBV14, the J gene TRBJ2-1, with 16 bases matching TRBD2. The ends lost 0 bases at V and 8 bases at J; junction bases unmatched: 7. The CDR3 consists of 18 residues. Germline V gene lookup returns CDR1 SGHDN and CDR2 FVKESK. The DNA for the CDR3 is TGTGCCAGCAGCCAAGATAAGGGACTAGCGGGAGGGACCGATGAGCAGTTCTTC. Its translation is CASSQDKGLAGGTDEQFF.

This clonotype was seen many times. The J gene is TRBJ1-1, the V gene TRBV12-5; no clear D. The CDR3 runs 13 residues. The V and J ends lost 2 bases and 2 bases respectively, with 6 bases between them. Per the germline V gene, CDR1 is LGHNT and CDR2 is FRNRAP. The CDR3 region is CASGLFHNTEAFF. The CDR3 DNA follows: TGTGCTAGTGGTTTGTTTCACAACACTGAAGCTTTCTTT.

This clonotype has more than one count but fewer than ten. The CDR3 DNA follows: TGTGCCAGCAGTTACCCGACCGGGACAGGGAACACCGGGGAGCTGTTTTTT. Its protein is CASSYPTGTGNTGELFF. The chain is built from TRBV6-6 and TRBJ2-2; TRBD1 matches at 8 bases. V lost 2 bases, J lost 1 base, and 6 bases stayed unmatched. The CDR3 runs to 17 residues. Germline V lookup: CDR1 MNHNY, CDR2 SVGAGI (reference sequence).

This clonotype was picked up many times. The J gene is TRBJ2-1, the V gene TRBV6-6, with 8 bases fitting TRBD2. J was trimmed by 10 bases and V by 10 bases; bases with no gene match: 9. Germline CDR1 reads MNHNY; CDR2 reads SVGAGI (reference sequence). This CDR3 is 12 amino acids long. CDR3 sequence reads: CATSAGAVEQFF. In nucleotides, the CDR3 is TGTGCCACCTCAGCGGGAGCGGTCGAGCAGTTCTTC.

In this sample, this clonotype turned up many times. The genes are TRBV7-8 and TRBJ2-3, with a weak D call TRBD2 (5 bases). The V end lost 10 bases, the J end lost 6 bases, and 26 bases lay between the germline ends. This CDR3 region has 16 residues. In germline, CDR1 is SGHVS, CDR2 FQNEAQ. The CDR3 sequence: CATPPQLTGRLDTQYF. CDR3 bases: TGTGCCACCCCTCCCCAGCTTACTGGGAGACTCGATACGCAGTATTTT.

This clonotype has ten or more counts. V and J are TRBV9 and TRBJ1-6; D gene uncertain. Germline V gives CDR1 SGDLS, CDR2 YYNGEE. V was cut by 0 bases and J by 5 bases, with 6 bases left in between. The length of the CDR3 is 14 residues. CDR3 residues: CASSVEANNSPLHF. The CDR3 DNA reads as TGTGCCAGCAGCGTAGAGGCCAATAATTCACCCCTCCACTTT.

This sequence joins TRBV5-1 and TRBJ2-3; D gene unclear. Germline values: CDR1 SGHRS, CDR2 YFSETQ. Trimming stripped 4 bases from V and 2 bases from J, with 5 bases between. The CDR3 is 12 residues long. The CDR3 loop reads CASSLTTDTQYF. CDR3 nucleotide sequence: TGCGCCAGCAGCCTTACCACAGATACGCAGTATTTT.

The chain employs TRBV6-2 or TRBV6-3 and TRBJ1-6, with no clear D. The germline V gene encodes CDR1 MNHEY and CDR2 SVGEGT. V lost 2 bases, J lost 5 bases, and 4 bases lay in between. The CDR3 runs 13 residues. The CDR3 sequence: CASSYRDNSPLHF. CDR3 in DNA: TGTGCCAGCAGTTACAGGGATAATTCACCCCTCCACTTT.

This clonotype was detected many times. The V gene is TRBV7-9, the J gene TRBJ2-5; TRBD2 agrees at 13 bases. J gave up 5 bases and V 5 bases, and 8 bases lay outside the gene matches. The CDR3 loop spans 16 amino acids. CDR1 and CDR2 (germline): SEHNR, FQNEAQ (reference sequence). DNA for the CDR3: TGTGCCAGCAGCCCCGGACTAGCGGGAGCGGTGGAGACCCAGTACTTC. Translation: CASSPGLAGAVETQYF.

This clonotype was recorded at least ten times. The rearrangement uses TRBV28 and TRBJ2-1, with TRBD2 identical over 10 bases. The ends lost 5 bases at V and 4 bases at J; junction bases unmatched: 8. Germline assignment: CDR1 MDHEN and CDR2 SYDVKM. The CDR3 sequence is 16 residues long. The CDR3 reads CASSPSGLAQYNEQFF. CDR3 DNA sequence: TGTGCCAGCAGTCCGTCGGGACTAGCGCAATACAATGAGCAGTTCTTC. Drawing the rest from reference TRBV28 and TRBJ2-1, the complete variable domain is DVKVTQSSRYLVKRTGEKVFLECVQDMDHENMFWYRQDPGLGLRLIYFSYDVKMKEKGDIPEGYSVSREKKERFSLILESASTNQTSMYLCASSPSGLAQYNEQFFGPGTRLTVL.

This clonotype came up many times. The chain employs TRBV5-1 and TRBJ2-3; a possible D gene is TRBD2 (6 bases). Germline V gene data show CDR1 as SGHRS and CDR2 as YFSETQ. The CDR3 sequence is 14 residues long. Trimming pared 1 base from V and 1 base from J, leaving 7 bases between. The CDR3 DNA reads as TGCGCCAGCAGCTTGCAGCGGGGCACAGATACGCAGTATTTT. Amino acid sequence: CASSLQRGTDTQYF.

In its sample, this clonotype was seen many times. The gene calls are TRBV21-1 and TRBJ2-5; the table's TRBD1 call for D was not verified on the DNA. TRBV21-1 constitutes a pseudogene. CDR3 length equals 14 residues. CDR3 coding DNA: TGTGCCAGCCTCCGGGATATTATGGTAAAGACCCAGTACTTC. Translated: CASLRDIMVKTQYF.